The rows below give T cell receptor beta chains drawn from one sample of a study of blood T cell repertoires in COVID-19. Clones were sequenced by immunoSEQ multiplex PCR, and TCRdb holds only the in-frame ones, with some missing. The table lists under 75,000 clones, less than 85% of them singletons, with 22% in the top ten. What was sequenced was peripheral blood. These receptors came from a man between 60 and 75 years old with acute or convalescent COVID-19. CDR3s include the opening cysteine and the closing phenylalanine or tryptophan. D genes are given only for firm matches. The size entry is marked missing in some rows and otherwise reads once, few, many or a size class.

J,size,V,D,DNA,CDR3
TRBJ2-5,NA,TRBV14,NA,TGTGCCAGCAGCCAGCCTAGGCAGACGTACCAAGAGACCCAGTACTTC,CASSQPRQTYQETQYF
TRBJ1-2,NA,TRBV6-5,TRBD1,TGTGCCAGCAGGGCCTCGGACAGGGGGAAATGGGGCTACACCTTC,CASRASDRGKWGYTF
TRBJ2-5,few,TRBV19,TRBD2,TGTGCCAGTAGTATAGGGGGACGACTAGCGGGAGCCCAAGAGACCCAGTACTTC,CASSIGGRLAGAQETQYF
TRBJ2-7,once,TRBV5-1,TRBD1,TGCGCCAGCAGCCTAGGACAGGGACTGTACGAGCAGTACTTC,CASSLGQGLYEQYF
TRBJ2-3,NA,TRBV3-1/TRBV3-2,TRBD2,TGTGCCAGCAGAAATAGCGGGAGATGGAGTACAGATACGCAGTATTTT,CASRNSGRWSTDTQYF
TRBJ2-3,NA,TRBV5-6,NA,TGTGCCAGCAGCTTGTTGCAGAGGAGCACAGATACGCAGTATTTT,CASSLLQRSTDTQYF
TRBJ2-5,NA,TRBV30,NA,TGTGCCTGGAGTGTAAAAGGGGGCCAAGAGACCCAGTACTTC,CAWSVKGGQETQYF
TRBJ2-3,NA,TRBV10-3,TRBD2,TGTGCCATCAGTGAAGGGACGGGGGGTGGAGATACGCAGTATTTT,CAISEGTGGGDTQYF
TRBJ2-3,NA,TRBV5-1,NA,TGCGCCAGCACCCCCCAGGCATTCACAGATACGCAGTATTTT,CASTPQAFTDTQYF
TRBJ2-7,NA,TRBV18,TRBD1,TGTGCCAGCTCACCAATTGGACAGGGTTACAACGAGCAGTACTTC,CASSPIGQGYNEQYF
TRBJ1-5,NA,TRBV24-1,TRBD1,TGTGCCACCAGTGATCCGCGGACAGGGGAGAATCAGCCCCAGCATTTT,CATSDPRTGENQPQHF
TRBJ2-3,NA,TRBV7-6,NA,TGTGCCAGCAGCTTAGCTGAGGATACGCAGTATTTT,CASSLAEDTQYF
TRBJ1-2,once,TRBV9,NA,TGTGCCAGCAGTAACAGGGAGAGCTATGGCTACACCTTC,CASSNRESYGYTF
TRBJ1-6,NA,TRBV6-1,NA,TGTGCCAGCAGTGATTGGAGTTCACCCCTCCACTTT,CASSDWSSPLHF
TRBJ1-1,few,TRBV7-8,NA,TGTGCCAGCAGCCCGGACGGACTTAACACTGAAGCTTTCTTT,CASSPDGLNTEAFF
TRBJ2-1,NA,TRBV2,NA,TGTGCCAGCAAGTTGCGGCAGGGCCTGGTTGGCTGGTTCTTC,CASKLRQGLVGWFF
TRBJ1-2,NA,TRBV6-1,NA,TGTGCCAGCAGTGAAGCAACAGGGCCTAACTATGGCTACACCTTC,CASSEATGPNYGYTF
TRBJ2-1,NA,TRBV14,NA,TGTGCCAGCAGCCAGGAGTACAATGAGCAGTTCTTC,CASSQEYNEQFF
TRBJ1-1,NA,TRBV18,NA,TGTGCCAGCTCACGCGCCTTGAACACTGAAGCTTTCTTT,CASSRALNTEAFF
TRBJ2-7,NA,TRBV5-6,TRBD1,TGTGCCAGCAGCAGCCGGACAGGGAGCTACGAGCAGTACTTC,CASSSRTGSYEQYF
TRBJ1-1,NA,TRBV6-1,NA,TGTGCCAGCAGTGAAATAGGCCAGGGGTACACTGAAGCTTTCTTT,CASSEIGQGYTEAFF
TRBJ2-3,NA,TRBV19,NA,TGTGCCAGTAGTCCCCCGTCAGATACGCAGTATTTT,CASSPPSDTQYF
TRBJ1-4,medium-sized,TRBV9,NA,TGTGCCAGCAGCGGATTGGAGGCTCCGAGTGAAAAACTGTTTTTT,CASSGLEAPSEKLFF
TRBJ2-5,NA,TRBV4-1,NA,TGCGCCAGCAGCCAAGATCCCCAGGCGGAGACCCAGTACTTC,CASSQDPQAETQYF
TRBJ1-2,NA,TRBV29-1,NA,TGCAGCGTTGAGATGGTCACGGTGGAGGGTGGCTACACCTTC,CSVEMVTVEGGYTF
TRBJ2-5,NA,TRBV14,NA,TGTGCCAGCAGCCAGCCTTCAAACAGGCCTCAAGAGACCCAGTACTTC,CASSQPSNRPQETQYF
TRBJ1-1,NA,TRBV6-5,NA,TGTGCCAGCAGTACCAACAGGGACACTGAAGCTTTCTTT,CASSTNRDTEAFF
TRBJ2-1,NA,TRBV19,NA,TGTGCCAGTGCGAGGGGAGGTAGCTACAATGAGCAGTTCTTC,CASARGGSYNEQFF
TRBJ2-5,NA,TRBV6-6,NA,TGTGCCAGCAGTTACCGCCCCGGGGGAACGACCCAGTACTTC,CASSYRPGGTTQYF
TRBJ2-5,NA,TRBV19,TRBD1,TGTGCCAGTAGTATTGGGACAGTCCAAGAGACCCAGTACTTC,CASSIGTVQETQYF
TRBJ2-7,NA,TRBV6-5,NA,TGTGCCAGCAGTTACTTCGGAGCCGGGACACTCTACGAGCAGTACTTC,CASSYFGAGTLYEQYF
TRBJ1-2,NA,TRBV9,NA,TGTGCCAGCAGCGTAAGGGACAATCCCTATGGCTACACCTTC,CASSVRDNPYGYTF
TRBJ1-2,NA,TRBV30,TRBD1,TGTGCCTGGGGGACAGAGATTTATGGCTACACCTTC,CAWGTEIYGYTF
TRBJ1-3,many,TRBV9,NA,TGTGCCAGCAGCCCCCAATACGAGAACTCTGGAAACACCATATATTTT,CASSPQYENSGNTIYF
TRBJ1-4,NA,TRBV6-5,NA,TGTGCCAGCCTCCGTCCAGCTAGTGAAAAACTGTTTTTT,CASLRPASEKLFF
TRBJ1-5,many,TRBV5-1,TRBD1,TGCGCCAGCAGCCCAGGCACCCCGGGACAGGATAGCAATCAGCCCCAGCATTTT,CASSPGTPGQDSNQPQHF
TRBJ2-7,NA,TRBV5-4,TRBD2,TGTGCCAGCAGCTCCTGGGGACTAGCGGGCCACGAGCAGTACTTC,CASSSWGLAGHEQYF
TRBJ2-1,NA,TRBV4-1,TRBD2,TGCGCCAGCAGCCACGTTAGCGGGAGGGCCGATCACTACAATGAGCAGTTCTTC,CASSHVSGRADHYNEQFF
TRBJ1-1,NA,TRBV7-9,NA,TGTGCCAGCAGCTTAGGACAGTATGAAGCTTTCTTT,CASSLGQYEAFF
TRBJ2-1,NA,TRBV10-3,TRBD2,TGTGCCATCAGTGAGAGCGGGGGGAGGGTTGAGCAGTTCTTC,CAISESGGRVEQFF
TRBJ1-1,NA,TRBV5-1,TRBD1,TGCGCCAGCAGCTTGGGGACAGGGTATAACACTGAAGCTTTCTTT,CASSLGTGYNTEAFF
TRBJ2-2,NA,TRBV5-1,TRBD2,TGCGCCAGCAGCCCCGGGGGGGACAACACCGGGGAGCTGTTTTTT,CASSPGGDNTGELFF
TRBJ2-1,NA,TRBV19,NA,TGTGCCGCTGGCGGAAGCGGTAGGACCTACAATGAGCAGTTCTTC,CAAGGSGRTYNEQFF
TRBJ2-7,NA,TRBV19,NA,TGTGCCAGTAGCTTAGCGGCGATGTTCTACGAGCAGTACTTC,CASSLAAMFYEQYF
TRBJ2-1,NA,TRBV11-3,TRBD1,TGTGCCAGCAGCTTAGTGGGGACAGGAGACAATGAGCAGTTCTTC,CASSLVGTGDNEQFF
TRBJ2-5,NA,TRBV11-3,NA,TGTGCCAGCAGCTTAGATGCGGCAGACCCGACCCAGTACTTC,CASSLDAADPTQYF
TRBJ2-2,few,TRBV4-2,NA,TGTGCCAGCAGCCAAGAACGACCAGGGAACACCGGGGAGCTGTTTTTT,CASSQERPGNTGELFF